The rows below give T cell receptor beta chains drawn from one sample of a study of T cell repertoires in aging, cancer and after chemotherapy. TCRdb processed the multiplex PCR reads anew with MiXCR; each CDR3 protein has one entry. The profile shows fewer than 6,500 distinct CDR3 sequences, 28% of them singletons. The sequenced sample was blood. All receptors derive from a human donor with a solid tumor. The CDR3 runs from the conserved cysteine through the conserved F or W. D genes are given only for firm matches. Rows may omit the clone size; those that give it use once, few, many or a size class.

clone_size: -; d_call: TRBD1; j_call: TRBJ1-3; v_call: TRBV6-2/TRBV6-3; cdr3_aa: CASTADREGTTIYF; cdr3_nt: TGTGCCAGCACCGCAGACAGGGAGGGCACCACCATATATTTT
clone_size: few; d_call: TRBD2; j_call: TRBJ2-7; v_call: TRBV20-1; cdr3_aa: CSATGTTEQYF; cdr3_nt: TGCAGTGCTACCGGGACTACCGAGCAGTACTTC
clone_size: -; d_call: TRBD2; j_call: TRBJ2-3; v_call: TRBV5-6; cdr3_aa: CASSLLAVSTDTQYF; cdr3_nt: TGTGCCAGCAGCTTACTAGCGGTAAGCACAGATACGCAGTATTTT
clone_size: -; d_call: TRBD2; j_call: TRBJ2-5; v_call: TRBV28; cdr3_aa: CASSLFPGGSETQYF; cdr3_nt: TGTGCCAGCAGTTTATTCCCGGGAGGGTCGGAGACCCAGTACTTC
clone_size: -; d_call: -; j_call: TRBJ2-1; v_call: TRBV5-1; cdr3_aa: CASSRDLQSSYNEQFF; cdr3_nt: TGCGCCAGCAGCCGAGACTTGCAGAGCTCCTACAATGAGCAGTTCTTC
clone_size: few; d_call: -; j_call: TRBJ2-7; v_call: TRBV20-1; cdr3_aa: CSAKPLSYEQYF; cdr3_nt: TGCAGTGCTAAGCCCTTATCCTACGAGCAGTACTTC
clone_size: few; d_call: TRBD2; j_call: TRBJ2-1; v_call: TRBV11-2; cdr3_aa: CASSFSGRANEQFF; cdr3_nt: TGTGCCAGCAGTTTTAGCGGGAGGGCCAATGAGCAGTTCTTC
clone_size: medium-sized; d_call: -; j_call: TRBJ2-2; v_call: TRBV24-1; cdr3_aa: CATRPAGATTGELFF; cdr3_nt: TGTGCCACCAGGCCGGCAGGGGCGACCACCGGGGAGCTGTTTTTT
clone_size: medium-sized; d_call: -; j_call: TRBJ1-4; v_call: TRBV6-1; cdr3_aa: CATGRLNEKLFF; cdr3_nt: TGTGCCACCGGACGCCTTAATGAAAAACTGTTTTTT
clone_size: -; d_call: TRBD1; j_call: TRBJ2-5; v_call: TRBV6-5; cdr3_aa: CASSQGAARETQYF; cdr3_nt: TGTGCCAGTAGCCAGGGGGCAGCGCGTGAGACCCAGTACTTC